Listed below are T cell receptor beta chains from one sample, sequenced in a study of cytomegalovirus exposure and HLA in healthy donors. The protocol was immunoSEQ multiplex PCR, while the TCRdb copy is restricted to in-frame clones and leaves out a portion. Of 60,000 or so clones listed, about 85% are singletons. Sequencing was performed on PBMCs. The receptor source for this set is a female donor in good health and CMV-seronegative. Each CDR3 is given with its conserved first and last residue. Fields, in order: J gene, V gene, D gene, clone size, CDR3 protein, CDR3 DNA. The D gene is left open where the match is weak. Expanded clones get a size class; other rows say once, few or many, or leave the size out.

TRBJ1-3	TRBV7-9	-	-	CASSAQGTGVGSGNTIYF	TGTGCCAGCAGCGCCCAGGGAACAGGAGTGGGCTCTGGAAACACCATATATTTT
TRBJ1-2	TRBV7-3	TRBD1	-	CASSLGTGYGYTF	TGTGCCAGCAGCTTGGGGACAGGGTATGGCTACACCTTC
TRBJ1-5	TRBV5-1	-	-	CASSLSGDPNQPQHF	TGCGCCAGCAGTCTCTCAGGGGACCCCAATCAGCCCCAGCATTTT
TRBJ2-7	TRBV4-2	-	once	CASSQDETSGAYEQYF	TGTGCCAGCAGCCAAGATGAGACTAGTGGGGCCTACGAGCAGTACTTC
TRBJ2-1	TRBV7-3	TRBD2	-	CASSYTPGLAAKNNEQFF	TGTGCCAGCAGCTACACCCCCGGACTAGCCGCCAAAAACAATGAGCAGTTCTTC
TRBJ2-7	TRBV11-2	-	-	CASSSGGGAPESYEQYF	TGTGCCAGCAGCTCGGGGGGCGGAGCACCAGAATCCTACGAGCAGTACTTC
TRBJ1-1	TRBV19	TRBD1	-	CASSIEVTGYGAFF	TGTGCCAGTAGTATAGAAGTGACAGGGTATGGGGCTTTCTTT
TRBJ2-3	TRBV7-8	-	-	CASSPTPTRGTDTQYF	TGTGCCAGCAGCCCTACGCCGACTAGGGGCACAGATACGCAGTATTTT
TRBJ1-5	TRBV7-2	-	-	CASVDSPGNQPQHF	TGTGCCAGCGTAGACTCTCCTGGCAATCAGCCCCAGCATTTT
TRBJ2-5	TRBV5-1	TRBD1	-	CASSQGGVAARESQYF	TGCGCCAGCAGCCAAGGGGGCGTCGCGGCCAGAGAATCCCAGTACTTC
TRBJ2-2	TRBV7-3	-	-	CASSVAGITGELFF	TGTGCCAGCAGTGTCGCAGGGATCACCGGGGAGCTGTTTTTT
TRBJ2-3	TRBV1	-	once	CTSSQEGLAGAQFLTDTQYF	TGCACCAGCAGCCAAGAGGGACTAGCGGGAGCCCAGTTCCTCACAGATACGCAGTATTTT
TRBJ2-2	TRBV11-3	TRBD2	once	CASSSGTSGRTGELFF	TGTGCCAGCAGCTCCGGGACTAGCGGGAGAACCGGGGAGCTGTTTTTT
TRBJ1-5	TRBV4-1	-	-	CASSQSMVRGFDQPQHF	TGCGCCAGCAGCCAATCGATGGTCAGGGGCTTCGATCAGCCCCAGCATTTT
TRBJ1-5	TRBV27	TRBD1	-	CASSLTGDRTSNQPQHF	TGTGCCAGCAGTTTAACCGGGGACAGGACTAGCAATCAGCCCCAGCATTTT
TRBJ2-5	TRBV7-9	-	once	CATEEQETQYF	TGTGCCACCGAGGAACAAGAGACCCAGTACTTC
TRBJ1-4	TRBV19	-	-	CASSVRGEKLFF	TGTGCCAGTTCAGTGCGGGGGGAAAAACTGTTTTTT